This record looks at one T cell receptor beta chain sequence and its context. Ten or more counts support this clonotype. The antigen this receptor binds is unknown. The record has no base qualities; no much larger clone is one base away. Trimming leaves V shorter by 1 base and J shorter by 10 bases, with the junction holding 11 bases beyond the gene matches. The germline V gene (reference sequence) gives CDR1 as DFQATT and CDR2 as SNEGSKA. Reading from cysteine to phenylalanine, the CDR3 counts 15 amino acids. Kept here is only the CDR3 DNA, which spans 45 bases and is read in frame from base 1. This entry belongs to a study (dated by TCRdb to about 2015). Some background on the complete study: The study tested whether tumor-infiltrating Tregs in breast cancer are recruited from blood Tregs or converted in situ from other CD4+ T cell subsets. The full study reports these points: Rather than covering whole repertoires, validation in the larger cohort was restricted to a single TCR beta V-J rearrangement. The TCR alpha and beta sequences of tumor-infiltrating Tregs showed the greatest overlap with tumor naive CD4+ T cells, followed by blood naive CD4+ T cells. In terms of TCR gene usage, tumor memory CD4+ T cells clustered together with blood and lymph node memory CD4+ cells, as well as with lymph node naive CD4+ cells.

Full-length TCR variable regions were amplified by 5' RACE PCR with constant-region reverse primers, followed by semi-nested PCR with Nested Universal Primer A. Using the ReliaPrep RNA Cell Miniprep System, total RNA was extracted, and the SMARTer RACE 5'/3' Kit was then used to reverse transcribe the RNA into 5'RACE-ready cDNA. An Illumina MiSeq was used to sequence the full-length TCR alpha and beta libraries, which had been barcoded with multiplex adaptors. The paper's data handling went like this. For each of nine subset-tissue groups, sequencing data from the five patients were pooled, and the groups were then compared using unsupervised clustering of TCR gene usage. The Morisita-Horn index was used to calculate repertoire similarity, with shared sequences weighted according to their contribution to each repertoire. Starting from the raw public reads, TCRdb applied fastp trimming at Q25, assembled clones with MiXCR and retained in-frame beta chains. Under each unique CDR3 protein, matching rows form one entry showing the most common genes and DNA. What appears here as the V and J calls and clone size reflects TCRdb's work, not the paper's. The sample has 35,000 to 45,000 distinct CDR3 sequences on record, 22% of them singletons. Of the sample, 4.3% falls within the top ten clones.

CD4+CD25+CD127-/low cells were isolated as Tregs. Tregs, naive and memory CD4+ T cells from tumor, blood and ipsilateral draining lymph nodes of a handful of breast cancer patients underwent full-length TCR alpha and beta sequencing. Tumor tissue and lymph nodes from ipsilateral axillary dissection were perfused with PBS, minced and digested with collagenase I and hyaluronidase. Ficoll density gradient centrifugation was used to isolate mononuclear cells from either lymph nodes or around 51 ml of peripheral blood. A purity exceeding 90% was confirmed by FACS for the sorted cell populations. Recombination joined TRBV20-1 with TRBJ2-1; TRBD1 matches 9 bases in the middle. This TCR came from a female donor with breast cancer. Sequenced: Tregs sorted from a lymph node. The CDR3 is CSARGRDREVSEQFF. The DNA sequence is TGCAGTGCTAGAGGTCGGGACAGGGAGGTTAGCGAGCAGTTCTTC.